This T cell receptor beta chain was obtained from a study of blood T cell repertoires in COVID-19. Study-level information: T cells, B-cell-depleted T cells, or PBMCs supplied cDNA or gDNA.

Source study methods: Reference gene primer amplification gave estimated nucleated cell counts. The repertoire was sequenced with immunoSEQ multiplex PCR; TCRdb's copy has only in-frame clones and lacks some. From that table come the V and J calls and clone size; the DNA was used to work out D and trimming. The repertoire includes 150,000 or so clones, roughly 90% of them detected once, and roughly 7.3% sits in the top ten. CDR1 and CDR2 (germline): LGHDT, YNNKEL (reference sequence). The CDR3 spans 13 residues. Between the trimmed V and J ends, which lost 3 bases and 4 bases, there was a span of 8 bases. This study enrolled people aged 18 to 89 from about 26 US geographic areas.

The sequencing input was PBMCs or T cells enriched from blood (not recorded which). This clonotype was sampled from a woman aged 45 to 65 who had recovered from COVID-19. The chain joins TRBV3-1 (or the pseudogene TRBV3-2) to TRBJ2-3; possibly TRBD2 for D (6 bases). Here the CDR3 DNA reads TGTGCCAGCAGCCAGCGGGGCCCAGATACGCAGTATTTT. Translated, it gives CASSQRGPDTQYF.